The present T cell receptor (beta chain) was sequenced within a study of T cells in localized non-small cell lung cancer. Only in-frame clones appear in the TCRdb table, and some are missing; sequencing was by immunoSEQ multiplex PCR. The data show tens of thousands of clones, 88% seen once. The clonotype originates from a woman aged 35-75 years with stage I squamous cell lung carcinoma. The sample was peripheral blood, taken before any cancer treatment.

The CDR3 sequence is CASSEAAAAGLQPQHF. Here the CDR3 DNA reads TGTGCCAGCAGTGAAGCGGCGGCGGCAGGTTTGCAGCCCCAGCATTTT. This sequence joins TRBV6-1 and TRBJ1-5; D not resolved. The CDR3 contains 16 residues. Trimming left V 0 bases short and J 7 bases short, with 16 bases between. CDR1 MNHNS and CDR2 SASEGT come from the germline V gene.